This T cell receptor (beta chain) was sequenced in a study of blood T cells in healthy people across ages. In this sample, this clonotype turned up a few times. The antigen is not known. CDR3 size: 12 residues. Trimming removed 6 bases from V and 6 bases from J, with 13 bases in between. The germline V gene encodes CDR1 SQVTM and CDR2 ANQGSEA. A second about 6 to 12 cycle PCR used barcoded and J-beta primers. Tagging of each cDNA molecule was performed by a template-switch adaptor with 12 random nucleotides. TCRdb re-derived calls from the 5' RACE reads in MiXCR, one entry per CDR3 protein. Of about 1,400,000 distinct CDR3 sequences in the sample, 59% are singletons; the top ten hold 6.5% to 8.5%. Whole-study results and caveats: Among long-lived donors, naive CD4+ cells were more numerous and diversity higher than in aged donors.

Sequencing input: blood. The TCR originated in a young man in good health. J is TRBJ2-3 and V is TRBV29-1; D is possibly TRBD1 (6 bases). The CDR3 region is CSVRWGLDTQYF. For the CDR3, the DNA is TGCAGCGTCCGGTGGGGGCTGGATACGCAGTATTTT.